This TCR beta chain was found in a study of blood T cell repertoires in COVID-19. Overall study context: Some COVID-19 samples were acute and others convalescent; all came from the United States, Italy and Spain. T cells, B-cell-depleted T cells, or PBMCs provided the cDNA or gDNA that served as material.

Germline CDR1 reads LNHDA; CDR2 reads SQIVND (reference sequence). The CDR3 extends over 18 amino acids. V shed 2 bases and J 7 bases; nucleotides not matched to a gene: 18. Original methodology: Researchers report that nucleated cell counts were estimated from reference gene primer amplification. TCRdb keeps only in-frame clones here, not all; method: immunoSEQ multiplex PCR. V, J and clone size derive from that table, while D and trimming were established from the DNA sequence. The sample consists of approximately 170,000 clones, about 88% of them appearing once. The TCR was taken from a woman aged 80 or over in a cohort sampled during active or convalescent COVID-19. This chain joins TRBV19 and TRBJ2-3, with 7 bases that match TRBD1. The sample taken for sequencing was peripheral blood. The CDR3 loop reads CASSIIGEGALSTNTQYF. In nucleotides, the CDR3 is TGTGCCAGTAGTATAATAGGAGAGGGGGCCCTTTCAACAAATACGCAGTATTTT.